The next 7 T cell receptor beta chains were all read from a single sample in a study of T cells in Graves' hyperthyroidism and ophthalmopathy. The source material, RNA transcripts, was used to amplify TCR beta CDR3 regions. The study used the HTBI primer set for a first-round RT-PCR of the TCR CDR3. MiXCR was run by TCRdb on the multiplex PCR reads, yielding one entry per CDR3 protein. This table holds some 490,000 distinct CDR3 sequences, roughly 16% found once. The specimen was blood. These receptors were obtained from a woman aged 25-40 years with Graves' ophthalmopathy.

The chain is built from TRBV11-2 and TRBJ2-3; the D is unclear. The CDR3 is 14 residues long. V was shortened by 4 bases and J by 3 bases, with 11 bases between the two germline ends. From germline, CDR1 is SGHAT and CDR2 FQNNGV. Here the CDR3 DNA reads TGTGCCAGCAGCTCCCCCCCTAGAACAGATACGCAGTATTTT. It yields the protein CASSSPPRTDTQYF. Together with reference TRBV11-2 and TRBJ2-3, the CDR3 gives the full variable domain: EAGVAQSPRYKIIEKRQSVAFWCNPISGHATLYWYQQILGQGPKLLIQFQNNGVVDDSQLPKDRFSAERLKGVDSTLKIQPAKLEDSAVYLCASSSPPRTDTQYFGPGTRLTVL.

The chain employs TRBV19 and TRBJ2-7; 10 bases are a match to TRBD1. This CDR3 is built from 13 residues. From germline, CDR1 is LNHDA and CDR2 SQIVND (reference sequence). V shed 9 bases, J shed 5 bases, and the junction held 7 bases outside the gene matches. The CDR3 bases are TGTGCCAGCTGCAGGGGACAGGGGAACGAGCAGTACTTC. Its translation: CASCRGQGNEQYF.

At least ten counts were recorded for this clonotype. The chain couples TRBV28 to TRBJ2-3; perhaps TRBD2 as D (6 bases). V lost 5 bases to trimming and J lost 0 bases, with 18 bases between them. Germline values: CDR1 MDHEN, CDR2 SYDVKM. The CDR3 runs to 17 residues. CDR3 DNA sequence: TGTGCCAGCAGTCGTAGTGGACGGGGGATGAGCACAGATACGCAGTATTTT. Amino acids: CASSRSGRGMSTDTQYF.

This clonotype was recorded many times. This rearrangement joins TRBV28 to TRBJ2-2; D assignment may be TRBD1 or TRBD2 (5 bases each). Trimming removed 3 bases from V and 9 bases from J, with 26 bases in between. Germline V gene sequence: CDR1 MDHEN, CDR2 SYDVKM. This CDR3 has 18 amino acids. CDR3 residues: CASSFPKGAGTLSRELFF. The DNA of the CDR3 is TGTGCCAGCAGTTTTCCTAAGGGAGCCGGGACCCTCTCCCGGGAGCTGTTTTTT. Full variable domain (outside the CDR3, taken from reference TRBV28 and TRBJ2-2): DVKVTQSSRYLVKRTGEKVFLECVQDMDHENMFWYRQDPGLGLRLIYFSYDVKMKEKGDIPEGYSVSREKKERFSLILESASTNQTSMYLCASSFPKGAGTLSRELFFGEGSRLTVL.

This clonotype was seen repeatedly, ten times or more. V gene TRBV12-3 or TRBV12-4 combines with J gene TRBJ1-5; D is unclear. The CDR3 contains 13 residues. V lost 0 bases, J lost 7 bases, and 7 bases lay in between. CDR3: CASSLAVGQPQHF. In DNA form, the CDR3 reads TGTGCCAGCAGTTTAGCGGTTGGGCAGCCCCAGCATTTT.

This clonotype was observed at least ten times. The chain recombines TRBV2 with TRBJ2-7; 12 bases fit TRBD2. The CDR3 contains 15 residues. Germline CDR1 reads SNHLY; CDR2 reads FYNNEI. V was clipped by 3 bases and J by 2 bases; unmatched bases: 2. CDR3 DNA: TGTGCCAGCAGTGATTGGACTAGCGGGGCCTACGAGCAGTACTTC. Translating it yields CASSDWTSGAYEQYF.

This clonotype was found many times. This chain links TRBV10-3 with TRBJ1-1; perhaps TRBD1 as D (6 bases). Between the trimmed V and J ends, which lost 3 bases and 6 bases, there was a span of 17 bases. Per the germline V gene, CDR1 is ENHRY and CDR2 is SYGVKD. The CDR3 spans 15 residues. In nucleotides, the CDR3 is TGTGCCATCAGTGACCGTCTCGGCAGGGGACCTGAAGCTTTCTTT. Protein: CAISDRLGRGPEAFF.